This T cell receptor beta chain came from a study of OX40 agonist ivuxolimab in advanced cancers. Overall study: Earlier anti-PD-1, anti-PD-L1 or anti-CTLA-4 therapy was permitted; 35% to 50% had received some.

Libraries were prepared by immunoSEQ multiplex PCR; TCRdb keeps only in-frame clonotypes and omits some of them. The sample yields roughly 87,000 clones, approximately 92% seen once. CDR1 is SGHVS, CDR2 FQNEAQ, per germline. V lost 0 bases and J lost 7, with 15 bases in between. This CDR3 is 16 amino acids long. The V gene is TRBV7-8, the J gene TRBJ2-2, with a possible D match to TRBD1 (5 bases). Material: CD4+ or CD8+ T cells sorted from blood, obtained in a trial of the OX40 agonist ivuxolimab. This receptor was identified in an adult with an advanced solid tumor such as melanoma, head and neck, liver or kidney cancer. CDR3: CASSLASAGLLGELFF. In DNA form, the CDR3 reads TGTGCCAGCAGCTTAGCGTCGGCAGGGTTGCTCGGGGAGCTGTTTTTT.